This T cell receptor (beta chain) derives from a study of blood T cell repertoires in COVID-19. As for the study in general: Donors in the United States, Italy and Spain gave samples during acute or convalescent COVID-19. The analysed material was cDNA or gDNA that came from T cells, B-cell-depleted T cells, or PBMCs.

The CDR3 covers 18 residues. Unmatched junction bases numbered 1, after V lost 0 bases and J lost 0 bases. The germline V gene encodes CDR1 SGHTA and CDR2 FQGNSA. Original methodology: Estimates of nucleated cell counts were drawn from the amplification of reference gene primers. TCRdb keeps only in-frame clones here, not all; method: immunoSEQ multiplex PCR. That table furnishes V, J and clone size, whereas the DNA furnished D and trimming. Of around 300,000 clones in the sample, approximately 88% were seen once. The clonotype originates from a woman between 35 and 50 years old who had recovered from COVID-19. The rearrangement links TRBV7-2 to TRBJ2-6, with 11 bases lining up with TRBD2. The sequenced sample was peripheral blood. In DNA form, the CDR3 reads TGTGCCAGCAGCTTAGCGCTAGCGGGGGGCTCTGGGGCCAACGTCCTGACTTTC. Translation: CASSLALAGGSGANVLTF. Together with reference TRBV7-2 and TRBJ2-6, the CDR3 gives the full variable domain: GAGVSQSPSNKVTEKGKDVELRCDPISGHTALYWYRQSLGQGLEFLIYFQGNSAPDKSGLPSDRFSAERTGGSVSTLTIQRTQQEDSAVYLCASSLALAGGSGANVLTFGAGSRLTVL.